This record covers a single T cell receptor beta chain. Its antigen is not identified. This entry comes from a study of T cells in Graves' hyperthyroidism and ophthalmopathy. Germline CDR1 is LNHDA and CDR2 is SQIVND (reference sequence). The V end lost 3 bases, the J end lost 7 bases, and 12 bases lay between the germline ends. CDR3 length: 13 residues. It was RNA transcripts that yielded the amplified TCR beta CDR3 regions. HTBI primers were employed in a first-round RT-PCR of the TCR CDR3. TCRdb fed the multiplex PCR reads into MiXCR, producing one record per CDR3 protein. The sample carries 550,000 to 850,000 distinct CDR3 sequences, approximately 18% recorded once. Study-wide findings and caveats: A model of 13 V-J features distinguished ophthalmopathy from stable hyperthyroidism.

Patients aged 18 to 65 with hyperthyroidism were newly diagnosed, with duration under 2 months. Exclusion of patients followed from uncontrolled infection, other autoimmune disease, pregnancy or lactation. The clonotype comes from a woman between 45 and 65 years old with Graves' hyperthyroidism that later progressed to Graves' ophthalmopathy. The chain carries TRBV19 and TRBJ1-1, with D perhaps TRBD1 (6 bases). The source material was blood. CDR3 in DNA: TGTGCCAGTAGTATTGGGGCAGGGGATGAAGCTTTCTTT. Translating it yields CASSIGAGDEAFF.